This record concerns one TCR beta chain sequence. The data were obtained in a study of cytomegalovirus exposure and HLA in healthy donors. 60 Vbeta and 13 Jbeta primers were used in PCR. TCRdb's table, derived via immunoSEQ multiplex PCR, lists solely in-frame clones and lacks some. The sample has roughly 150,000 clones, over 70% seen once. V shed 4 bases and J shed 0 bases, with 14 bases lying between them. Germline CDR1 reads SGHTS; CDR2 reads YDEGEE. CDR3 size: 15 residues. The chain uses TRBV5-8 and TRBJ2-7; D is undetermined. The sequenced sample consisted of PBMCs. The sequence was collected from a male donor in good health and CMV-seronegative. The CDR3 sequence is CASSHNARSSYEQYF. The CDR3 region has the DNA TGTGCCAGCAGCCATAACGCACGCAGCTCCTACGAGCAGTACTTC.